This T cell receptor (beta chain) was observed in a study of T cells in Graves' hyperthyroidism and ophthalmopathy. Researchers took RNA transcripts and amplified the TCR beta CDR3 regions from them. A first-round RT-PCR of the TCR CDR3 used the HTBI primer set. Each CDR3 protein gets one entry after TCRdb re-called the multiplex PCR reads with MiXCR. The data show around 300,000 distinct CDR3 sequences, with approximately 16% seen just once and 30% held by the top ten. Patients between 18 and 65 years old had hyperthyroidism, newly diagnosed and lasting under 2 months. Uncontrolled infection, other autoimmune disease, pregnancy or lactation excluded patients. The CDR3 runs 16 residues. The V segment lost 6 bases and the J segment 4 bases; nucleotides outside the gene matches: 8. Germline V CDR1 and CDR2: KGHSH, LQKENI. In this sample, this clonotype turned up many times.

This chain uses TRBV18 with TRBJ2-3, with 12 bases lining up with TRBD2. The TCR sequence derives from a woman between 45 and 65 years old with Graves' hyperthyroidism that later progressed to Graves' ophthalmopathy. Specimen: blood. CDR3 nucleotide sequence: TGTGCCAGCTCCCCGACTAGCGGGAGTCTCTCAGATACGCAGTATTTT. It translates to CASSPTSGSLSDTQYF.